This T cell receptor (beta chain) is from a study of T cell responses to AZD1222 COVID-19 vaccine (dated by TCRdb to about 2021). Turning to the overall study: A total of 230 to 250 trial participants underwent TCR sequencing, of whom some 210 received two doses of AZD1222 and about 25 received two doses of the MenACWY control vaccine. Trial participants were enrolled into age subgroups of 18-55, 56-69 and 70-plus years, which contained about 150, 28 and 57 TCR-sequenced participants, respectively.

Taken with the paper, the label for time point translates to: about 28 days (+/-7) after the second vaccine dose. Because spike-specific TCR depth and breadth did not differ between the two schedules, AZD1222 recipients who got a second dose at roughly 4 weeks were pooled with those who got a second dose at roughly 12 weeks. Vaccinee samples came from UK trials COV001 and COV002, including a single-blind randomized controlled phase 2/3 trial of AZD1222 (ChAdOx1 nCoV-19) in healthy adults. Trial participant PBMC samples were collected at day 0 and day 28 after the second dose for TCRbeta chain sequencing. The V end loses 1 base and the J end loses 7 bases, and a stretch of 19 bases separates them. For CDR1 and CDR2, the germline V gene lists MNHGY and SAAAGT. The cysteine opens and the phenylalanine closes a CDR3 of 16 amino acids. Only CDR3 DNA is held: 48 bases, read in frame from base 1. For this clone: No antigen is known for it. One base away there is no much larger clone; base qualities are not given.

The CDR3 regions of human TCRbeta chains were subjected to immunosequencing. Processing in the source paper ran as follows. Repertoire TCRs were matched against a reference library of SARS-CoV-2-specific TCRs generated with the MIRA antigen-specificity platform. Breadth was defined as the fraction of unique TCRs that were SARS-CoV-2-associated, and depth was defined as the fraction of total T cells that were SARS-CoV-2-associated. Using the MIRA data, every spike-specific TCR was mapped to the spike region that the TCR reacted to and assigned to either a CD4 or a CD8 class. Log10-transformed breadth and depth values were compared by one-way ANOVA with Sidak's multiple comparisons tests. TCRdb limited this immuneACCESS table to in-frame rearrangements with V and J called. A share of clones is missing; checked studies link under half to unresolved V genes, and the rest is unexplained. V, J and clone size are those of that table, while D and trimming were read from the DNA. This sample has some 96,000 clones in its table, and about 81% of those were observed once. The ten largest clones represent approximately 15% of the sample.

What the research found in general, with its limitations: The vaccine-associated CD4 TCRs covered the entire spike protein, and the dominant responses fell in regions 160-218 and 743-854. Participants were mostly white British and included more females than males, and it was suggested by the authors that clonal diversity may have been underestimated. In the small 56-69-year group, the increase in depth fell short of significance, most likely because of low power. No day 14 peak-response samples were available, so repertoires were characterized only after the peak T cell response. Conclusions about previously exposed vaccinees are limited, since just a handful of AZD1222 recipients were seropositive for SARS-CoV-2 at baseline. Reportedly, close to half of the unique spike-specific TCRs recognized epitopes lying outside the regions that are mutated in the B.1.351 and B.1.1.7 variants. After two AZD1222 doses, both the breadth and the depth of spike-specific TCRs were significantly higher than at day 0 and than in MenACWY recipients.

Here the chain combines TRBV6-8 and TRBJ1-2; the D segment could be TRBD1, given 5 matching bases. Specimen: peripheral blood, collected 28 days after the second AZD1222 dose. The receptor's source is an adult who received the AZD1222 COVID-19 vaccine. The CDR3 protein sequence reads: CASSYYSGTRECGYTF. In nucleotide form, the sequence is TGTGCCAGCAGTTACTATTCCGGGACTAGGGAATGTGGCTACACCTTC.